This T cell receptor beta chain was profiled in a study of vaccination and CD4 T cells after COVID-19. CDR1 SGHTA and CDR2 FQGNSA come from the germline V gene. The germline V and J ends were trimmed by 4 bases and 6 bases, with 12 bases remaining between them. CDR3 size: 13 residues. This clonotype came up a few times. Its target is unknown. The treatment is: roughly ten-day PBMC culture with coronavirus spike peptide pools or control peptides (ViraFEST assay). The Oncomine TCR Beta short-read assay sequenced DNA from cultured CD4+ T cells. One entry per CDR3 protein results from TCRdb running MiXCR on the PCR reads. The sample has roughly 14,000 distinct CDR3 sequences, about 41% seen once.

This clonotype was obtained from a human donor who had recovered from COVID-19. The genes are TRBV7-2 and TRBJ2-5; D might be TRBD2 (6 bases). Sequences were obtained from CD4+ T cells from blood, cultured in vitro. Written as DNA, the CDR3 is TGTGCCAGCAGCTCGGGGACTGGGAAGACCCAGTACTTC. This sequence encodes CASSSGTGKTQYF.